This T cell receptor beta chain appears in the sequencing data of a study of breast tumors, draining lymph nodes, adjacent tissues. General study points: Tumor repertoires ranked between lymph nodes and nontumor tissue in diversity, with V and J gene preferences. Data only fit, rather than demonstrated, lymph node origin of most tumor T cells. The data were judged consistent with most tumor T cells coming from lymph node and expanding in tumor.

One entry per CDR3 protein, called by TCRdb with MiXCR from the multiplex PCR reads. The sample contains 150,000 to 200,000 distinct CDR3 sequences, 25% to 40% of which appear only once. Axillary draining lymph nodes of breast cancer patients supplied the node samples. The sample holds one count of this clonotype. Its antigen is unknown. V gave up 5 bases and J gave up 5 bases, with 21 bases separating them. Germline V gene lookup returns CDR1 SGHRS and CDR2 YFSETQ. This CDR3 region has 16 residues. This rearrangement joins TRBV5-1 to TRBJ2-3; D possibly matches TRBD1 or TRBD2 (6 bases each). Input material: axillary lymph node tissue. The clonotype originates from a female donor with breast cancer. Some clones in this sample may be carry-over from other donors' samples. Written as DNA, the CDR3 is TGCGCCAGCAGTTTTCGGGCCAAGGGGGGAGTAGATACGCAGTATTTT. Translating gives CASSFRAKGGVDTQYF.